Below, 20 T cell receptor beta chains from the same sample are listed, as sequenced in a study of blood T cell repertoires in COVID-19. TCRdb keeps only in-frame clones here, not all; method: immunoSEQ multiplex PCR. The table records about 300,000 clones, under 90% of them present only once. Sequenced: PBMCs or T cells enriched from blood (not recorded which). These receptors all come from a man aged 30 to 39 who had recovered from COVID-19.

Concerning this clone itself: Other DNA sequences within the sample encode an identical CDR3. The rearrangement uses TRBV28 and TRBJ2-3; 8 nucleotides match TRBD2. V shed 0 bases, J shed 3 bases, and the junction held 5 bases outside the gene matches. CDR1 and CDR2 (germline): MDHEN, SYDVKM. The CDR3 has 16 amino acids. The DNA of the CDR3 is TGTGCCAGCAGTTTATGGGGGACTAGTAAGACAGATACGCAGTATTTT. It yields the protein CASSLWGTSKTDTQYF. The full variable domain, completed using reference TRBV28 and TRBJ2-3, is DVKVTQSSRYLVKRTGEKVFLECVQDMDHENMFWYRQDPGLGLRLIYFSYDVKMKEKGDIPEGYSVSREKKERFSLILESASTNQTSMYLCASSLWGTSKTDTQYFGPGTRLTVL.

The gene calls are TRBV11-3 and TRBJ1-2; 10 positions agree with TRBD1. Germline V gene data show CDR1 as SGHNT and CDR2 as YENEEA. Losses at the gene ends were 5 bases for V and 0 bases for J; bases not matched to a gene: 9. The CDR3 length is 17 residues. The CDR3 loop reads CASSQRQGALSNYGYTF. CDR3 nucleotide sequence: TGTGCCAGCAGCCAACGACAGGGGGCGCTGTCTAACTATGGCTACACCTTC.

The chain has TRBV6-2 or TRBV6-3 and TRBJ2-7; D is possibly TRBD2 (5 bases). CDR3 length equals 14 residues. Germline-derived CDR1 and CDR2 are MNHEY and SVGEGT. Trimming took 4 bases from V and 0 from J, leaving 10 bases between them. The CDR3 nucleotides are TGTGCCAGCAGTTCTCCGGGGAGCTCCTACGAGCAGTACTTC. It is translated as CASSSPGSSYEQYF.

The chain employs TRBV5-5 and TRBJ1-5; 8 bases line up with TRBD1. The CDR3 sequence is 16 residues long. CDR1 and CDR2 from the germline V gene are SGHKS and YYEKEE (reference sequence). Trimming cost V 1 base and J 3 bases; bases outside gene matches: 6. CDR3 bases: TGTGCCAGCAGCTTGTCGGCAGGGGGCTTCAATCAGCCCCAGCATTTT. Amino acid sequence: CASSLSAGGFNQPQHF.

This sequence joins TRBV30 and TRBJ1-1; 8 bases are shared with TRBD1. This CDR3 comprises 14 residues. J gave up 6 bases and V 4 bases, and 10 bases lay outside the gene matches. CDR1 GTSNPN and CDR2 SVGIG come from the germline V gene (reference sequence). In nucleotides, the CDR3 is TGTGCCTGGATCGTTACAGGGGGTTTGTCTGAAGCTTTCTTT. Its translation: CAWIVTGGLSEAFF.

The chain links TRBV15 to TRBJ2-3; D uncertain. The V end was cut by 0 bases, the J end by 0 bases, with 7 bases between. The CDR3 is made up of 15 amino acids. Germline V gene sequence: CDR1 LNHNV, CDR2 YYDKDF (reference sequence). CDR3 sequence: CATSRELASTDTQYF. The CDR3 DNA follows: TGTGCCACCAGCAGAGAGTTGGCAAGCACAGATACGCAGTATTTT.

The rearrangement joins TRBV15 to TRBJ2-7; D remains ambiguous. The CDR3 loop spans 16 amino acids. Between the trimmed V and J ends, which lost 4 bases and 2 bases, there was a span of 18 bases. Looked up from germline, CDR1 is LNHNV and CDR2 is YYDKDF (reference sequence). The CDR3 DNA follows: TGTGCCACCAGCACTCGATCGCGGATGGAAACCTACGAGCAGTACTTC. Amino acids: CATSTRSRMETYEQYF.

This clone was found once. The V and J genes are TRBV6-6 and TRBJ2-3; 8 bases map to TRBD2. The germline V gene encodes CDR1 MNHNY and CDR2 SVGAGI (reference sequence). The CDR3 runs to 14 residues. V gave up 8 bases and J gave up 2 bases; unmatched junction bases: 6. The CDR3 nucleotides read TGTGCCAGCCACGAGCGGGAGCTCACAGATACGCAGTATTTT. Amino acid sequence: CASHERELTDTQYF.

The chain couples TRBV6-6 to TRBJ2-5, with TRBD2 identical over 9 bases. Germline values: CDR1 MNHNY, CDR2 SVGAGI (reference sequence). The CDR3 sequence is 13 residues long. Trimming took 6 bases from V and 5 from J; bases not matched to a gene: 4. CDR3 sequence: CASSLREGETQYF. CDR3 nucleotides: TGTGCCAGCAGCTTGCGGGAGGGGGAGACCCAGTACTTC.

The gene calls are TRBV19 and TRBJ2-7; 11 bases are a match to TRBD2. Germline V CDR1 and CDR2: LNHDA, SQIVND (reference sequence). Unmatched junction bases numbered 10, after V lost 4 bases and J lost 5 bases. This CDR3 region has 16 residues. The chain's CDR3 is CASSTITSGSPHEQYF. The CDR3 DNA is TGTGCCAGTAGTACAATTACTAGCGGGAGCCCCCACGAGCAGTACTTC.

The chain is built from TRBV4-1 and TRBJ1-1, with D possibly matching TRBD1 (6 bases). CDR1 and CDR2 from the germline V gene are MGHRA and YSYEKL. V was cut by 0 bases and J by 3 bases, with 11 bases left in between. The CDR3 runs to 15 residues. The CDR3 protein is CASSQDGGTHTEAFF. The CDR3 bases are TGCGCCAGCAGCCAAGATGGGGGCACGCACACTGAAGCTTTCTTT.

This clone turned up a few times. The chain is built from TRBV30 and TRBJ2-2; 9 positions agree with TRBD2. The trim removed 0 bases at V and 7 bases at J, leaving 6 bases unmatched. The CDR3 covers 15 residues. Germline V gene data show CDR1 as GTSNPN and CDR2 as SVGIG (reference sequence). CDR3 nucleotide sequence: TGTGCCTGGAGTGTAGGGGGTAGCGGGAGCGGGGAGCTGTTTTTT. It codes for CAWSVGGSGSGELFF. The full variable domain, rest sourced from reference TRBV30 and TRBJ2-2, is SQTIHQWPATLVQPVGSPLSLECTVEGTSNPNLYWYRQAAGRGLQLLFYSVGIGQISSEVPQNLSASRPQDRQFILSSKKLLLSDSGFYLCAWSVGGSGSGELFFGEGSRLTVL.

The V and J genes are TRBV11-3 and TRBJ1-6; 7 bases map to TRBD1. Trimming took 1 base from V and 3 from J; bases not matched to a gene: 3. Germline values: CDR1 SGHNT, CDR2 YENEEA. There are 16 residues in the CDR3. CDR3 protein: CASSLGQGIYNSPLHF. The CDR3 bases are TGTGCCAGCAGCTTAGGACAGGGAATCTATAATTCACCCCTCCACTTT.

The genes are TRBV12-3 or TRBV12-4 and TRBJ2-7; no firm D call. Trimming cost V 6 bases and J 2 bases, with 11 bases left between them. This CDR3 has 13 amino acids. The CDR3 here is CASRNTPAYEQYF. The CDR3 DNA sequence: TGTGCCAGCAGGAACACCCCTGCCTACGAGCAGTACTTC.

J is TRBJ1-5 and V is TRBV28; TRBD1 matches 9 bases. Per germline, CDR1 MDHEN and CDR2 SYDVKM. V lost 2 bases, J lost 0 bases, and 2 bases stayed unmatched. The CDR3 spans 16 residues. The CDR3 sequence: CASSLGTGPSNQPQHF. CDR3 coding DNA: TGTGCCAGCAGTTTAGGGACAGGGCCTAGCAATCAGCCCCAGCATTTT.

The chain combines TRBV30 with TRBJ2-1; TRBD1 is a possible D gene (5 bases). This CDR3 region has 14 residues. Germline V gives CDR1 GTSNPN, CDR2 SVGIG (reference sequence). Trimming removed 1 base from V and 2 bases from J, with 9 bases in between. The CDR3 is CAWSEGRAYNEQFF. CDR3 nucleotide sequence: TGTGCCTGGAGTGAGGGCAGGGCCTACAATGAGCAGTTCTTC.

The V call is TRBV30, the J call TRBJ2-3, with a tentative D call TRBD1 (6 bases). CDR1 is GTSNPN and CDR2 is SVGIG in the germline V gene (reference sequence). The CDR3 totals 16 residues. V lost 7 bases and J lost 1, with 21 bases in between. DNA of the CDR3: TGTGCCTTGGGGGCAGGGGTAGATTGGGGCACAGATACGCAGTATTTT. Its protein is CALGAGVDWGTDTQYF.

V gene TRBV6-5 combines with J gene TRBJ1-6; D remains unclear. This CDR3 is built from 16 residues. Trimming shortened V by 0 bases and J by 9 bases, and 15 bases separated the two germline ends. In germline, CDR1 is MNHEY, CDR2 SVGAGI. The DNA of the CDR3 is TGTGCCAGCAGTTACTCGAGTCCGGACCGGGGTTCACCCCTCCACTTT. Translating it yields CASSYSSPDRGSPLHF.

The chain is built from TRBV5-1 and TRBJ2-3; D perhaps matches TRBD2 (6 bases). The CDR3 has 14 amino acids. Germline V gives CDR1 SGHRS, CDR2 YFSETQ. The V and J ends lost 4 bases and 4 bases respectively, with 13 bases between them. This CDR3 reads CASSGSREADTQYF. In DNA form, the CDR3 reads TGCGCCAGCAGCGGGAGCAGGGAGGCAGATACGCAGTATTTT.

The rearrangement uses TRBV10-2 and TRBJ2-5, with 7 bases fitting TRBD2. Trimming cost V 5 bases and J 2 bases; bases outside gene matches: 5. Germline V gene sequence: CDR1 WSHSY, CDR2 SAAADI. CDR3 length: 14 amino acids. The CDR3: CASSTGGPQETQYF. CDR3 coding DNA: TGCGCCAGCAGTACGGGGGGACCTCAAGAGACCCAGTACTTC.